The rows below give T cell receptor beta chains drawn from one sample of a study of graft-versus-host responses after intestinal transplantation. Libraries were prepared by immunoSEQ multiplex PCR; TCRdb keeps only in-frame clonotypes and omits some of them. The sample carries several thousand clones, 20% to 30% recorded once. The sample consisted of alloreactive CD4+ T cells from a mixed lymphocyte reaction culture, taken before intestinal transplant. These receptors all come from a human patient who received an intestinal transplant. The CDR3 runs from the conserved cysteine through the conserved F or W. A D gene is named only where the DNA matches it firmly. For some rows the clone size is stated as once, few or many, or as a class when expanded; others skip it.

D gene: .
V gene: TRBV19
clone size: .
J gene: TRBJ2-6
CDR3 protein: CASMYGWAGANVLTF
CDR3 DNA: TGTGCCAGTATGTACGGATGGGCTGGGGCCAACGTCCTGACTTTC

D gene: TRBD2
V gene: TRBV7-9
clone size: once
J gene: TRBJ2-2
CDR3 protein: CASSLGHTSGRFTGELFF
CDR3 DNA: TGTGCCAGCAGCTTAGGACACACTAGCGGGAGGTTTACCGGGGAGCTGTTTTTT

D gene: .
V gene: TRBV6-5
clone size: once
J gene: TRBJ2-2
CDR3 protein: CASRTLASGDRELFF
CDR3 DNA: TGTGCCAGCAGGACTCTAGCGTCGGGGGACCGGGAGCTGTTTTTT

D gene: .
V gene: TRBV11-2
clone size: .
J gene: TRBJ2-7
CDR3 protein: CASSPRQGSYEQYF
CDR3 DNA: TGTGCCAGCAGCCCCAGGCAGGGGTCCTACGAGCAGTACTTC

D gene: .
V gene: TRBV2
clone size: few
J gene: TRBJ1-2
CDR3 protein: CASSGLSDLYGYTF
CDR3 DNA: TGTGCCAGCAGTGGTCTCAGCGACCTCTATGGCTACACCTTC

D gene: .
V gene: TRBV9
clone size: .
J gene: TRBJ2-2
CDR3 protein: CASSVGNRHTGELFF
CDR3 DNA: TGTGCCAGCAGCGTTGGGAACAGACACACCGGGGAGCTGTTTTTT

D gene: .
V gene: TRBV7-3
clone size: few
J gene: TRBJ1-5
CDR3 protein: CASSSGRGGNQPQHF
CDR3 DNA: TGTGCCAGCAGCTCTGGCAGGGGAGGCAATCAGCCCCAGCATTTT

D gene: TRBD2
V gene: TRBV7-9
clone size: medium-sized
J gene: TRBJ2-7
CDR3 protein: CASSFSGSSYEQYF
CDR3 DNA: TGTGCCAGCAGCTTTAGCGGGAGCTCCTACGAGCAGTACTTC

D gene: TRBD2
V gene: TRBV5-1
clone size: .
J gene: TRBJ2-7
CDR3 protein: CASSLGTSGSTNEQYF
CDR3 DNA: TGCGCCAGCAGCCTGGGGACTAGCGGGAGTACAAACGAGCAGTACTTC

D gene: TRBD2
V gene: TRBV30
clone size: medium-sized
J gene: TRBJ2-3
CDR3 protein: CAWRLAGGSSQYF
CDR3 DNA: TGTGCCTGGAGACTAGCGGGAGGCTCGTCGCAGTATTTT

D gene: TRBD1
V gene: TRBV7-9
clone size: .
J gene: TRBJ2-2
CDR3 protein: CASSLYGTGEAGELFF
CDR3 DNA: TGTGCCAGCAGCTTATACGGGACAGGGGAAGCCGGGGAGCTGTTTTTT

D gene: TRBD1
V gene: TRBV29-1
clone size: .
J gene: TRBJ1-1
CDR3 protein: CSIDRVMNTEAFF
CDR3 DNA: TGCAGCATCGACAGGGTCATGAACACTGAAGCTTTCTTT

D gene: TRBD2
V gene: TRBV7-3
clone size: few
J gene: TRBJ2-3
CDR3 protein: CASSLTPGLGSTDTQYF
CDR3 DNA: TGTGCCAGCAGCTTAACACCGGGACTAGGGAGCACAGATACGCAGTATTTT

D gene: TRBD2
V gene: TRBV18
clone size: .
J gene: TRBJ2-7
CDR3 protein: CASSPTGAAAGEQYF
CDR3 DNA: TGTGCCAGCTCACCGACGGGAGCAGCAGCGGGGGAGCAGTACTTC

D gene: .
V gene: TRBV2
clone size: few
J gene: TRBJ1-5
CDR3 protein: CASTPGTPNSNQPQHF
CDR3 DNA: TGTGCCAGCACTCCCGGGACACCAAATAGCAATCAGCCCCAGCATTTT

D gene: .
V gene: TRBV27
clone size: few
J gene: TRBJ2-1
CDR3 protein: CASSSPTVPEQFF
CDR3 DNA: TGTGCCAGCAGTTCCCCCACCGTCCCTGAGCAGTTCTTC

D gene: .
V gene: TRBV18
clone size: medium-sized
J gene: TRBJ2-7
CDR3 protein: CASSPKQPYYEQYF
CDR3 DNA: TGTGCCAGCTCACCAAAACAGCCATACTACGAGCAGTACTTC

D gene: .
V gene: TRBV10-2
clone size: large
J gene: TRBJ1-5
CDR3 protein: CASSDKGQGPNQPQHF
CDR3 DNA: TGCGCCAGCAGTGATAAGGGGCAGGGCCCCAATCAGCCCCAGCATTTT

D gene: .
V gene: TRBV6-6
clone size: .
J gene: TRBJ1-2
CDR3 protein: CASRTTGLGGYTF
CDR3 DNA: TGTGCCAGCAGAACAACAGGGCTCGGGGGCTACACCTTC

D gene: TRBD1
V gene: TRBV6-1
clone size: few
J gene: TRBJ1-1
CDR3 protein: CASSEPGGTEAFF
CDR3 DNA: TGTGCCAGCAGTGAGCCAGGGGGAACTGAAGCTTTCTTT

D gene: .
V gene: TRBV19
clone size: .
J gene: TRBJ1-2
CDR3 protein: CASSIEGAVNYGYTF
CDR3 DNA: TGTGCCAGTAGTATAGAGGGGGCCGTAAACTATGGCTACACCTTC

D gene: .
V gene: TRBV25-1
clone size: .
J gene: TRBJ2-7
CDR3 protein: CASSRGASYEQYF
CDR3 DNA: TGTGCCAGCAGTAGAGGGGCAAGCTACGAGCAGTACTTC

D gene: .
V gene: TRBV5-1
clone size: medium-sized
J gene: TRBJ1-5
CDR3 protein: CASSLGGGLPSPQHF
CDR3 DNA: TGCGCCAGCAGCCTGGGAGGTGGACTGCCGAGCCCCCAGCATTTT

D gene: .
V gene: TRBV5-6
clone size: few
J gene: TRBJ1-2
CDR3 protein: CASSFRSGARYGYTF
CDR3 DNA: TGTGCCAGCAGCTTTAGATCAGGGGCACGATATGGCTACACCTTC

D gene: TRBD2
V gene: TRBV10-3
clone size: .
J gene: TRBJ2-7
CDR3 protein: CAIRGLAESYEQYF
CDR3 DNA: TGTGCCATCAGAGGACTAGCGGAGAGCTACGAGCAGTACTTC

D gene: .
V gene: TRBV21-1
clone size: few
J gene: TRBJ1-5
CDR3 protein: CASSNSGGGCNQPQHF
CDR3 DNA: TGTGCCAGCAGCAACTCCGGGGGGGGTTGCAATCAGCCCCAGCATTTT

D gene: .
V gene: TRBV5-1
clone size: few
J gene: TRBJ2-1
CDR3 protein: CASTPGEWGNEQFF
CDR3 DNA: TGCGCCAGCACCCCGGGAGAGTGGGGCAATGAGCAGTTCTTC

D gene: .
V gene: TRBV19
clone size: .
J gene: TRBJ2-2
CDR3 protein: CATTDPNTGELFF
CDR3 DNA: TGTGCCACCACAGATCCGAACACCGGGGAGCTGTTTTTT

D gene: .
V gene: TRBV19
clone size: .
J gene: TRBJ1-5
CDR3 protein: CASSIRGPSNQPQHF
CDR3 DNA: TGTGCCAGTAGTATACGGGGGCCGAGCAATCAGCCCCAGCATTTT

D gene: TRBD2
V gene: TRBV9
clone size: .
J gene: TRBJ2-7
CDR3 protein: CASSVHGLAGTGEQYF
CDR3 DNA: TGTGCCAGCAGCGTACATGGACTAGCCGGAACGGGCGAGCAGTACTTC

D gene: .
V gene: TRBV5-1
clone size: medium-sized
J gene: TRBJ1-3
CDR3 protein: CASSSDRFSSGNTIYF
CDR3 DNA: TGCGCCAGCAGCTCGGACAGATTTAGCTCTGGAAACACCATATATTTT

D gene: TRBD1
V gene: TRBV29-1
clone size: .
J gene: TRBJ2-1
CDR3 protein: CSVGDRTGWYEQFF
CDR3 DNA: TGCAGCGTTGGCGATAGGACAGGGTGGTATGAGCAGTTCTTC

D gene: .
V gene: TRBV11-1
clone size: few
J gene: TRBJ1-1
CDR3 protein: CASSPTANTEAFF
CDR3 DNA: TGTGCCAGCAGTCCAACAGCGAACACTGAAGCTTTCTTT

D gene: .
V gene: TRBV5-4
clone size: .
J gene: TRBJ1-1
CDR3 protein: CASSFLGVNTEAFF
CDR3 DNA: TGTGCCAGCAGCTTCCTGGGAGTGAACACTGAAGCTTTCTTT

D gene: .
V gene: TRBV7-4
clone size: .
J gene: TRBJ2-7
CDR3 protein: CASSPAGAGRGEQYF
CDR3 DNA: TGTGCCAGCAGCCCCGCGGGGGCAGGGAGAGGGGAGCAGTACTTC